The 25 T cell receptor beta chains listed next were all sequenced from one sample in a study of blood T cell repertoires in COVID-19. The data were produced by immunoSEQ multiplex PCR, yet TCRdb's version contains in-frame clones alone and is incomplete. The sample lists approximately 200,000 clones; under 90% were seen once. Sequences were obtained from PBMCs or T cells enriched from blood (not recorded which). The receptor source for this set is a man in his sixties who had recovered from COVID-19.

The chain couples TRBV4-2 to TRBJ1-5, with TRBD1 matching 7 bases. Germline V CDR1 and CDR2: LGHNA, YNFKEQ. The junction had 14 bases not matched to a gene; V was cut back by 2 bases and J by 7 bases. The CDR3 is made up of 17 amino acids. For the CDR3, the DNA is TGTGCCAGCAGCCAAACTTGGTCGACAGGGACACCCCAGCCCCAGCATTTT. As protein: CASSQTWSTGTPQPQHF.

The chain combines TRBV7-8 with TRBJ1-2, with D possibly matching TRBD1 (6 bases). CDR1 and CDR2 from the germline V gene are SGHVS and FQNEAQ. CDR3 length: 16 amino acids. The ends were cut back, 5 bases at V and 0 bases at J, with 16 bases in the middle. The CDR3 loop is CASSLRIQGANYGYTF. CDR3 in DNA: TGTGCCAGCAGCCTAAGGATACAGGGAGCTAACTATGGCTACACCTTC.

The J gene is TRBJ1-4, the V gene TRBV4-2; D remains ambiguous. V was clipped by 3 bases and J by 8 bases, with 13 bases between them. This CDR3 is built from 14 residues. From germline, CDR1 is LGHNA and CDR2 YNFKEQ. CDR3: CASSQALLLEKLFF. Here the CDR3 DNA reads TGTGCCAGCAGCCAGGCTCTTTTGCTGGAAAAACTGTTTTTT.

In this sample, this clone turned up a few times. CDR3 nucleotide sequence: TGTGCCAGCAGCTCCATTAATTCACCCCTCCACTTT. Translating it yields CASSSINSPLHF. The rearrangement uses TRBV7-9 and TRBJ1-6; D is ambiguous. Germline CDR1 SEHNR, CDR2 FQNEAQ (reference sequence). The CDR3 runs 12 residues. Trimming pared 4 bases from V and 6 bases from J, leaving 4 bases between.

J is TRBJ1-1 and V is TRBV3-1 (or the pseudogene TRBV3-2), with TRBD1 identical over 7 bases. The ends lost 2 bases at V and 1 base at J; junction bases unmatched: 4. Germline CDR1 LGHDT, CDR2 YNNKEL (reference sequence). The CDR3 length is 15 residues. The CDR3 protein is CASSQLQGRNTEAFF. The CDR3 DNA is TGTGCCAGCAGCCAACTACAGGGGAGGAACACTGAAGCTTTCTTT.

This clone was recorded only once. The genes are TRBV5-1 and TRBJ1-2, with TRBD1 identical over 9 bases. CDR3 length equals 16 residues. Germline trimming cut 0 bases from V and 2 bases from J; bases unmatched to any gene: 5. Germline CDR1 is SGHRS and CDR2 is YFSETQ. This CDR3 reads CASSLAGDRVNYGYTF. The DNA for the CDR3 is TGCGCCAGCAGCTTGGCCGGGGACAGGGTAAACTATGGCTACACCTTC.

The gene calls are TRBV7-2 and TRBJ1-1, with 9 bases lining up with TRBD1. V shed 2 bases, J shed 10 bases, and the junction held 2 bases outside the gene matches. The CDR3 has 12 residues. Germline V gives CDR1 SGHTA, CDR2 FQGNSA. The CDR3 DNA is TGTGCCAGCAGCTTAACGACAGGGGGAGCTTTCTTT. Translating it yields CASSLTTGGAFF.

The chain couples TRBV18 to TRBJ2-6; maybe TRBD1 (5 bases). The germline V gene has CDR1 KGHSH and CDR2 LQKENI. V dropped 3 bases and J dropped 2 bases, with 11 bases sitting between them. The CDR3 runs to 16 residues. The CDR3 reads CASSPTPRAGANVLTF. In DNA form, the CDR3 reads TGTGCCAGCTCACCTACCCCCAGGGCTGGGGCCAACGTCCTGACTTTC.

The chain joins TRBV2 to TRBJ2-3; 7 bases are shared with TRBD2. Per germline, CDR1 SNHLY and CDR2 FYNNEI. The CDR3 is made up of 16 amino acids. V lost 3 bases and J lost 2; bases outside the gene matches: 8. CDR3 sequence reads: CASSEQGLGITDTQYF. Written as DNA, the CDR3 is TGTGCCAGCAGTGAGCAAGGACTAGGGATCACAGATACGCAGTATTTT.

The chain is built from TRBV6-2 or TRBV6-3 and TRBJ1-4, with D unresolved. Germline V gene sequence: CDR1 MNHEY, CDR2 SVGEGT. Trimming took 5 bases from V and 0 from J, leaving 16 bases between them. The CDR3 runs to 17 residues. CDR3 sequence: CASSQRYRATTNEKLFF. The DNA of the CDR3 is TGTGCCAGCAGTCAGAGGTACCGAGCCACAACTAATGAAAAACTGTTTTTT.

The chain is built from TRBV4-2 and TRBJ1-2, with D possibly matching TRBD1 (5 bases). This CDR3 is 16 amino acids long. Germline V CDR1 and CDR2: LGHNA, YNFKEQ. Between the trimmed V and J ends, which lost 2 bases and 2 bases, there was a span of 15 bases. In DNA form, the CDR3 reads TGTGCCAGCAGCCAACCTGGGGCACAGCAGAACTATGGCTACACCTTC. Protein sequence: CASSQPGAQQNYGYTF.

DNA of the CDR3: TGTGCCACGTCCACCGGGACAGGGGACGGTCCCACTGAAGCTTTCTTT. This encodes CATSTGTGDGPTEAFF. This rearrangement joins TRBV10-3 to TRBJ1-1; 10 positions match TRBD1. The CDR3 loop spans 16 amino acids. CDR1 and CDR2 (germline): ENHRY, SYGVKD. V was clipped by 10 bases and J by 4 bases; unmatched bases: 15.

The CDR3 DNA sequence: TGTGCCAGCAGATACAGGGGTGGCACTGAAGCTTTCTTT. This gives the protein CASRYRGGTEAFF. The chain combines TRBV6-5 with TRBJ1-1; 7 bases fit TRBD1. CDR3 length: 13 amino acids. Germline loops: CDR1 MNHEY, CDR2 SVGAGI. V shed 6 bases, J shed 4 bases, and the junction held 5 bases outside the gene matches.

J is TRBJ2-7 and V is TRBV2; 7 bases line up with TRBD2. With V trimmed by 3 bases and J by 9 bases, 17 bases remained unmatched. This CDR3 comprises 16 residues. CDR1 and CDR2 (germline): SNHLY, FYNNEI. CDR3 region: CASSDMWSSGGPVQYF. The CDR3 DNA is TGTGCCAGCAGTGATATGTGGTCTAGCGGTGGCCCGGTGCAGTACTTC.

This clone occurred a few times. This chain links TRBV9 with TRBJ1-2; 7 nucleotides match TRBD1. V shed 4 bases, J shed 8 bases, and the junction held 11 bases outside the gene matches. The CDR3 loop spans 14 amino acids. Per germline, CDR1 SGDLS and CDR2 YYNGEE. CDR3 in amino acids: CASSPDRPPTGYTF. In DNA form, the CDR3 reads TGTGCCAGCAGCCCGGACAGGCCCCCGACGGGCTACACCTTC.

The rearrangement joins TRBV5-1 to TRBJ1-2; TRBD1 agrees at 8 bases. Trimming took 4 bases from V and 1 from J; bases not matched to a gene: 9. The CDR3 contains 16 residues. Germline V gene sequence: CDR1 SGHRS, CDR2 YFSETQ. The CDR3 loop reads CASSPDRGLYNYGYTF. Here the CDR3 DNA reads TGCGCCAGCAGCCCAGACAGGGGACTTTATAACTATGGCTACACCTTC.

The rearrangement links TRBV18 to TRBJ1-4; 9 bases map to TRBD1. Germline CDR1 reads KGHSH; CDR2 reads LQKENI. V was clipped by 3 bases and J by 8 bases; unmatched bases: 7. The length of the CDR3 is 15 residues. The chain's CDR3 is CASSPPGTGKEKLFF. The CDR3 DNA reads TGTGCCAGCTCACCCCCCGGGACAGGGAAAGAAAAACTGTTTTTT.

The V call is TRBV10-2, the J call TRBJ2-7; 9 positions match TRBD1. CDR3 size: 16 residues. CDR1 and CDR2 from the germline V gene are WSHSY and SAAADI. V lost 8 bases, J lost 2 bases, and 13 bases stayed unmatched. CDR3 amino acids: CASVRLGQGNAYEQYF. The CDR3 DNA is TGCGCCAGCGTACGACTAGGACAGGGGAATGCCTACGAGCAGTACTTC.

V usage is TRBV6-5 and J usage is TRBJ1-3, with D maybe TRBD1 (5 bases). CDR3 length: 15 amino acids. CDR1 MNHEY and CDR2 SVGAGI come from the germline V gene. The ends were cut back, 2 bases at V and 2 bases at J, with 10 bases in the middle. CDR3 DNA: TGTGCCAGCAGTTACGCAGGGCAGACTGGAAACACCATATATTTT. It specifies CASSYAGQTGNTIYF.

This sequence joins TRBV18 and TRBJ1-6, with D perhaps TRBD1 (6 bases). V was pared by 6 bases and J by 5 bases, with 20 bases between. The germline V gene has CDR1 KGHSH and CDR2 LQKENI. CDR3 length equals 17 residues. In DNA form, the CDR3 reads TGTGCCAGCTCCGCCTTCATAGGGGGACATAATAATTCACCCCTCCACTTT. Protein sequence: CASSAFIGGHNNSPLHF.

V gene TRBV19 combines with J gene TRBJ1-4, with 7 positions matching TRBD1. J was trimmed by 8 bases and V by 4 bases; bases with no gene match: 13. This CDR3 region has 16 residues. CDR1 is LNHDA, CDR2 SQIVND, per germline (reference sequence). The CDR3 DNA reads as TGTGCCAGTAGTACCCACGCGACAGGGTCAGGGGAAAAACTGTTTTTT. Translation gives CASSTHATGSGEKLFF.

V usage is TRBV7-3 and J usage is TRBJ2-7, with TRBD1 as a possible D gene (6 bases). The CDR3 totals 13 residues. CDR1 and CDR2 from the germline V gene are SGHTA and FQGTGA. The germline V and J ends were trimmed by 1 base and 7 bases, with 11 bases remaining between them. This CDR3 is CASSLNRAGEQYF. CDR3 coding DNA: TGTGCCAGCAGCTTAAACAGGGCCGGTGAGCAGTACTTC.

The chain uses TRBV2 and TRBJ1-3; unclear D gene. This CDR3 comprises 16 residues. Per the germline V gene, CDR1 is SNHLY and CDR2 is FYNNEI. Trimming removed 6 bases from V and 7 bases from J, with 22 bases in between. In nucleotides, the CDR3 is TGTGCCAGCAGACCTCCGGTGGGGAGCCTGGGGAACACCATATATTTT. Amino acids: CASRPPVGSLGNTIYF.

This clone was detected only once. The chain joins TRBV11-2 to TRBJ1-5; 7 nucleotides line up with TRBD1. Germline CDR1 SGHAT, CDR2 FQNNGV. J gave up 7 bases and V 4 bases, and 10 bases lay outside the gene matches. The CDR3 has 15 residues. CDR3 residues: CASSSNTGAGQPQHF. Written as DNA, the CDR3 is TGTGCCAGCAGCTCGAACACAGGGGCCGGCCAGCCCCAGCATTTT.

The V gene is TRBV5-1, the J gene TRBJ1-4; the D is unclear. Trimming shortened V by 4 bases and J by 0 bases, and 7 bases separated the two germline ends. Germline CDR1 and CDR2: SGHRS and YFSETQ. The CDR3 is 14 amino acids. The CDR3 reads CASSVGTTNEKLFF. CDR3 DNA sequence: TGCGCCAGCAGCGTCGGGACAACTAATGAAAAACTGTTTTTT.